Each of the 27 T cell receptor beta chains below was sequenced from the same sample in a study of T-cell memory formation after mild COVID-19. MiXCR, run by TCRdb on the 5' RACE reads, gives a single entry per CDR3 protein. The top ten clones hold around 7.7% of a sample with fewer than 700,000 distinct CDR3 sequences, roughly 21% of them seen once. The sequenced sample was PBMCs or a T cell subset sorted from them (not recorded which). The receptors derive from an adult woman who had mild COVID-19 (a few samples of this study predate the infection). Cell type and time point are not known.

The genes are TRBV5-1 and TRBJ1-2; D is unresolved. V lost 4 bases and J lost 3, with 22 bases in between. The CDR3 has 17 residues. Germline CDR1 and CDR2: SGHRS and YFSETQ. CDR3 DNA sequence: TGCGCCAGCAGCCTAAGGGCCCTCGACGGCGTTGACTATGGCTACACCTTC. Its translation: CASSLRALDGVDYGYTF.

The chain carries TRBV29-1 and TRBJ1-5, with D unresolved. The CDR3 contains 13 residues. Trimming took off 5 bases at V and 0 bases at J, with 8 bases between the two ends. Germline V gene sequence: CDR1 SQVTM, CDR2 ANQGSEA. The DNA of the CDR3 is TGCAGCGTTAGAACATCTAGCAATCAGCCCCAGCATTTT. Amino acid sequence: CSVRTSSNQPQHF.

This clonotype was seen more than once but under ten times. The rearrangement uses TRBV5-1 and TRBJ2-7; TRBD1 matches at 7 bases. There are 18 residues in the CDR3. Germline V gene lookup returns CDR1 SGHRS and CDR2 YFSETQ. The J segment lost 2 bases and the V segment lost 1 base, leaving 15 bases of the junction unmatched. DNA of the CDR3: TGCGCCAGCAGCTTGTTTAACGGAGGACGTCAGGGGGCCTACGAGCAGTACTTC. It translates to CASSLFNGGRQGAYEQYF. The full variable domain, in which reference TRBV5-1 and TRBJ2-7 provide the parts outside the CDR3, is KAGVTQTPRYLIKTRGQQVTLSCSPISGHRSVSWYQQTPGQGLQFLFEYFSETQRNKGNFPGRFSGRQFSNSRSEMNVSTLELGDSALYLCASSLFNGGRQGAYEQYFGPGTRLTVT.

The gene calls are TRBV2 and TRBJ2-2; no clear D gene. Deletions cut 8 bases from V and 5 bases from J, with 12 bases between. Germline lookup yields CDR1 SNHLY and CDR2 FYNNEI. The CDR3 runs 13 residues. CDR3 bases: TGTGCCAGCCGTGGGCAGTTAACCGGGGAGCTGTTTTTT. Protein sequence: CASRGQLTGELFF.

This clonotype was counted only a few times. J is TRBJ2-4 and V is TRBV20-1, with 10 bases identical to TRBD1. The CDR3 length is 15 residues. The J segment lost 6 bases and the V segment lost 2 bases, leaving 7 bases of the junction unmatched. Germline V lookup: CDR1 DFQATT, CDR2 SNEGSKA (reference sequence). CDR3 coding DNA: TGCAGTGCTAGATCCTCCGACAGGGGGCCAAACATTCAGTACTTC. It codes for CSARSSDRGPNIQYF.

This clonotype was observed a handful of times. This chain connects TRBV29-1 to TRBJ2-1; D may correspond to TRBD1 or TRBD2 (5 bases each). CDR3 length: 14 amino acids. Germline V gives CDR1 SQVTM, CDR2 ANQGSEA. V shed 5 bases and J shed 3 bases, with 14 bases lying between them. CDR3: CSVSFGTGYNEQFF. The CDR3 nucleotides are TGCAGCGTTTCCTTCGGGACGGGCTACAATGAGCAGTTCTTC.

The sample holds many counts of this clonotype. The genes are TRBV11-2 and TRBJ1-3; possibly TRBD1 for D (5 bases). Germline V gene lookup returns CDR1 SGHAT and CDR2 FQNNGV. The CDR3 is made up of 15 amino acids. Trimming shortened V by 5 bases and J by 0 bases, and 11 bases separated the two germline ends. The CDR3 DNA follows: TGTGCCAGCAGCGGCCAGGGCCTCTCTGGAAACACCATATATTTT. This sequence encodes CASSGQGLSGNTIYF.

A few counts support this clonotype. The chain has TRBV7-9 and TRBJ2-5; 8 bases line up with TRBD2. V lost 3 bases and J lost 3; bases outside the gene matches: 6. The CDR3 totals 15 residues. CDR1 SEHNR and CDR2 FQNEAQ come from the germline V gene (reference sequence). The CDR3 spells CASSLWTSPKETQYF. The CDR3 nucleotides are TGTGCCAGCAGCTTGTGGACTAGCCCCAAAGAGACCCAGTACTTC.

CDR3 sequence: CASTFSGGDTQYF. The CDR3 DNA sequence: TGCGCCAGCACCTTCTCGGGGGGAGATACGCAGTATTTT. This chain links TRBV5-1 with TRBJ2-3, with 7 bases lining up with TRBD2. CDR1 and CDR2 from the germline V gene are SGHRS and YFSETQ. The CDR3 runs to 13 residues. The junction had 6 bases not matched to a gene; V was cut back by 6 bases and J by 5 bases.

In its sample, this clonotype was seen a few times. The chain has TRBV20-1 and TRBJ1-5; 7 bases are shared with TRBD1. Looked up from germline, CDR1 is DFQATT and CDR2 is SNEGSKA (reference sequence). Trimming took 6 bases from V and 5 from J; bases not matched to a gene: 7. This CDR3 is built from 13 residues. The CDR3 here is CSATDRWDQPQHF. The CDR3 DNA is TGCAGTGCCACGGACAGGTGGGATCAGCCCCAGCATTTT.

This sequence joins TRBV4-3 and TRBJ2-3; D is possibly TRBD1 (6 bases). CDR3 size: 16 residues. The V gene lost 0 bases and the J gene lost 3 bases, with 13 bases spanning the gap. Germline assignment: CDR1 LGHNA and CDR2 YSLEER. The CDR3, as DNA: TGCGCCAGCAGCCAAGATCGATGGGGGCAAACAGATACGCAGTATTTT. This translates into CASSQDRWGQTDTQYF.

The CDR3 sequence: CASSYGLVGEETQYF. The CDR3 DNA sequence: TGTGCCAGCAGTTACGGACTAGTGGGCGAGGAGACCCAGTACTTC. The V gene is TRBV6-5, the J gene TRBJ2-5; 7 bases map to TRBD2. In germline, CDR1 is MNHEY, CDR2 SVGAGI. J gave up 5 bases and V 2 bases, and 8 bases lay outside the gene matches. The CDR3 length is 15 residues.

This clonotype has a handful of counts. V is TRBV20-1 and J is TRBJ1-1; D possibly corresponds to TRBD1 (5 bases). The germline V gene encodes CDR1 DFQATT and CDR2 SNEGSKA (reference sequence). Trimming left V 0 bases short and J 1 base short, with 24 bases between. The CDR3 has 19 amino acids. CDR3 DNA sequence: TGCAGTGCTAGAGAGATGCCGAGGGGAGAAAGGCCTGGGAACACTGAAGCTTTCTTT. This gives the protein CSAREMPRGERPGNTEAFF.

This clonotype was counted only a few times. The V and J genes are TRBV5-6 and TRBJ1-2; the match to TRBD1 covers 11 bases. Germline values: CDR1 SGHDT, CDR2 YYEEEE. CDR3 size: 16 residues. V dropped 3 bases and J dropped 6; count of bases not matched to a gene: 10. DNA of the CDR3: TGTGCCAGCAGCTCCGGACAGGGGGCTTTGGTTAATGGCTACACCTTC. The encoded protein is CASSSGQGALVNGYTF.

The chain links TRBV3-1 to TRBJ2-5; TRBD1 might be the D (6 bases). With 4 bases removed from V and 0 bases from J, the gap between germline ends came to 18 bases. CDR1 is LGHDT, CDR2 YNNKEL, per germline (reference sequence). This CDR3 is built from 17 residues. DNA for the CDR3: TGTGCCAGCAGCCTTACAGGGCTACCGGGGTACCAAGAGACCCAGTACTTC. Its translation: CASSLTGLPGYQETQYF.

This clonotype was seen once. The rearrangement links TRBV7-9 to TRBJ1-1; possible D gene TRBD1, 5 bases. Germline-derived CDR1 and CDR2 are SEHNR and FQNEAQ (reference sequence). Trimming cost V 4 bases and J 5 bases, with 14 bases left between them. This CDR3 has 14 residues. The CDR3 is CASSWAQGNTEAFF. Here the CDR3 DNA reads TGTGCCAGCAGCTGGGCGCAGGGTAATACTGAAGCTTTCTTT. Full variable domain (rest looked up from reference TRBV7-9 and TRBJ1-1): DTGVSQNPRHKITKRGQNVTFRCDPISEHNRLYWYRQTLGQGPEFLTYFQNEAQLEKSRLLSDRFSAERPKGSFSTLEIQRTEQGDSAMYLCASSWAQGNTEAFFGQGTRLTVV.

This chain joins TRBV30 and TRBJ1-5; TRBD1 aligns across 9 bases. J gave up 1 base and V 0 bases, and 4 bases lay outside the gene matches. This CDR3 is 16 amino acids long. Germline lookup yields CDR1 GTSNPN and CDR2 SVGIG (reference sequence). Written as DNA, the CDR3 is TGTGCCTGGAGTGTCCGGACAGGGGTGAGCAATCAGCCCCAGCATTTT. Protein product: CAWSVRTGVSNQPQHF.

This clonotype was seen many times. The chain uses TRBV6-5 and TRBJ2-5, with D tentatively TRBD2 (6 bases). V lost 7 bases, J lost 7 bases, and 19 bases lay in between. Germline loops: CDR1 MNHEY, CDR2 SVGAGI. The CDR3 is 14 residues long. The CDR3 region is CASIGTSEVGTQYF. CDR3 coding DNA: TGTGCCAGCATCGGGACTTCCGAGGTCGGGACCCAGTACTTC.

The table lists this clonotype with a few counts. V is TRBV5-1 and J is TRBJ1-2, with 7 bases matching TRBD1. V lost 4 bases and J lost 8; bases outside the gene matches: 11. Germline values: CDR1 SGHRS, CDR2 YFSETQ. The CDR3 consists of 14 residues. CDR3 bases: TGCGCCAGCAGCAAGGACAGGCTGGTAGGGGGCTACACCTTC. The encoded protein is CASSKDRLVGGYTF.

This clonotype was detected once. A read error may account for a junction end that differs from germline. The CDR3 DNA sequence: TGTGCCAGCAGCCGGCTGGGACAGGGGGTTGATGGATACACCTTC. Translation gives CASSRLGQGVDGYTF. This chain uses TRBV6-5 with TRBJ1-2, with TRBD1 identical over 11 bases. Germline CDR1 is MNHEY and CDR2 is SVGAGI. CDR3 length: 15 amino acids.

Only a few counts were recorded for this clonotype. The J gene is TRBJ2-1, the V gene TRBV4-1; the D gene is possibly TRBD1 (5 bases). This CDR3 region has 15 residues. V shed 0 bases and J shed 7 bases, with 13 bases lying between them. Germline lookup yields CDR1 MGHRA and CDR2 YSYEKL. The CDR3 region is CASSQETQGWNEQFF. The CDR3 nucleotides read TGCGCCAGCAGCCAAGAAACGCAGGGATGGAATGAGCAGTTCTTC.

V is TRBV30 and J is TRBJ1-2; D gene uncertain. The CDR3 sequence is 12 residues long. The V and J ends lost 7 bases and 4 bases respectively, with 13 bases between them. CDR1 is GTSNPN, CDR2 SVGIG, per germline (reference sequence). DNA of the CDR3: TGTGCCTTTCAGTCAGGTCTCTATGGCTACACCTTC. Translated, it gives CAFQSGLYGYTF.

J is TRBJ2-7 and V is TRBV7-9, with D unresolved. The CDR3 runs 17 residues. Germline CDR1 reads SEHNR; CDR2 reads FQNEAQ (reference sequence). V was cut by 5 bases and J by 4 bases, with 24 bases left in between. In DNA form, the CDR3 reads TGTGCCAGCAGCCCGCGGACCGATAGATACACAAGTTACGAGCAGTACTTC. Translated, it gives CASSPRTDRYTSYEQYF.

The chain couples TRBV15 to TRBJ2-3, with TRBD2 identical over 12 bases. CDR3 size: 18 residues. Germline lookup yields CDR1 LNHNV and CDR2 YYDKDF (reference sequence). Trimming cost V 0 bases and J 5 bases; bases outside gene matches: 9. The CDR3 sequence: CATSRDGPPLAGGDTQYF. DNA of the CDR3: TGTGCCACCAGCAGAGATGGTCCCCCACTAGCGGGGGGAGATACGCAGTATTTT.

This clonotype was recorded a few times. The rearrangement uses TRBV3-1 and TRBJ2-7; D ambiguous. The germline V and J ends were trimmed by 4 bases and 0 bases, with 10 bases remaining between them. Germline CDR1 and CDR2: LGHDT and YNNKEL (reference sequence). The CDR3 is 14 residues long. This CDR3 is CASSLGRVSYEQYF. CDR3 DNA: TGTGCCAGCAGCCTAGGACGGGTCTCCTACGAGCAGTACTTC.

About this clonotype: One end of the junction fails to match germline, which may point to a read error. This chain connects TRBV2 to TRBJ2-5; TRBD2 matches 9 bases. CDR3 length: 16 amino acids. CDR1 SNHLY and CDR2 FYNNEI come from the germline V gene. In DNA, the CDR3 is TGTGCCCGCAGATCCGACTTTGCGGGGGGGCAAGAGACCCAGTACTTC. This codes for CARRSDFAGGQETQYF.

This clonotype came up many times. The V gene is TRBV24-1, the J gene TRBJ2-1; the match to TRBD1 covers 10 bases. Germline CDR1 KGHDR, CDR2 SFDVKD. Trimming removed 2 bases from V and 2 bases from J; junction bases left unmatched: 5. This CDR3 contains 17 residues. CDR3 loop: CATSDSGTGVTYNEQFF. In DNA, the CDR3 is TGTGCCACCAGTGATTCCGGGACAGGGGTTACCTACAATGAGCAGTTCTTC.